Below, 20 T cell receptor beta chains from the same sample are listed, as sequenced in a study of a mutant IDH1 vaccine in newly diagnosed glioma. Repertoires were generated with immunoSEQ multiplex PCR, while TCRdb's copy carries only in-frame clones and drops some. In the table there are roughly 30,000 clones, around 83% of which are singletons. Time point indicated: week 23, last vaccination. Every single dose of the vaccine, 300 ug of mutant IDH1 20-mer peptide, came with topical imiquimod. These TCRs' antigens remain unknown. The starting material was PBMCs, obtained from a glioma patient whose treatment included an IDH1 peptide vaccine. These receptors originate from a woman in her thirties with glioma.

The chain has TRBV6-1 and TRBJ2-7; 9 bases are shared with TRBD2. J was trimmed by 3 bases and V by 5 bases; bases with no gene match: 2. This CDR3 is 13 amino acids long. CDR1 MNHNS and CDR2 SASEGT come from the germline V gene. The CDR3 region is CASSFSGSYEQYF. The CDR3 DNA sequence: TGTGCCAGCAGTTTTAGCGGGAGCTACGAGCAGTACTTC.

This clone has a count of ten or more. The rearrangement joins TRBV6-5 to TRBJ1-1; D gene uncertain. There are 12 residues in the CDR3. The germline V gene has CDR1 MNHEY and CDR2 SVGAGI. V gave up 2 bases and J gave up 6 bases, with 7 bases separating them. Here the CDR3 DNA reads TGTGCCAGCAGTTACCGCGGTTCTGAAGCTTTCTTT. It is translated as CASSYRGSEAFF.

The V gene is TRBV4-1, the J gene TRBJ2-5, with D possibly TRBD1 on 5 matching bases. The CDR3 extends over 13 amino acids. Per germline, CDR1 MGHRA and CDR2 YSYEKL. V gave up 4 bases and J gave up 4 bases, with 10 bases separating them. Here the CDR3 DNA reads TGCGCCAGCAGCCTGACAGTTCTAGAGACCCAGTACTTC. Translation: CASSLTVLETQYF.

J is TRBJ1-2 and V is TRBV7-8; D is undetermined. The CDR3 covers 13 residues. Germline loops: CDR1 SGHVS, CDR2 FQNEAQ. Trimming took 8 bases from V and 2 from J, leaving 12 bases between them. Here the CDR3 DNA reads TGTGCCAGCGCACATACCTCAAACTATGGCTACACCTTC. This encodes CASAHTSNYGYTF.

CDR3 loop: CASSGWSGELFF. Written as DNA, the CDR3 is TGTGCCAGCAGCGGGTGGTCCGGGGAGCTGTTTTTT. V is TRBV7-9 and J is TRBJ2-2; D remains ambiguous. V dropped 5 bases and J dropped 6 bases, with 7 bases sitting between them. This CDR3 has 12 amino acids. Looked up from germline, CDR1 is SEHNR and CDR2 is FQNEAQ (reference sequence).

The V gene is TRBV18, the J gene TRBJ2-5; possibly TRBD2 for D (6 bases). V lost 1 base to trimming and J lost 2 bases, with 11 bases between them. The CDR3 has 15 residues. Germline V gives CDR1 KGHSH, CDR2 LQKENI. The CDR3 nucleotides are TGTGCCAGCTCACCACGGGGACTGTTACAAGAGACCCAGTACTTC. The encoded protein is CASSPRGLLQETQYF.

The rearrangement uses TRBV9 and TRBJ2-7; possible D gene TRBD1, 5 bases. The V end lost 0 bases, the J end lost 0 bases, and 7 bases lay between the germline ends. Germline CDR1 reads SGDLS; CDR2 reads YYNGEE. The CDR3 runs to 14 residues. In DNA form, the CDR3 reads TGTGCCAGCAGCGTAGTTGACAGCTCCTACGAGCAGTACTTC. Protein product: CASSVVDSSYEQYF.

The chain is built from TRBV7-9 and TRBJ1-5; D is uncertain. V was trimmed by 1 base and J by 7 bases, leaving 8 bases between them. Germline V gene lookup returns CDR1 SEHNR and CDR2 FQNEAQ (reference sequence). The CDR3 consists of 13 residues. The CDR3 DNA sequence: TGTGCCAGCAGCTTAGAAAGCTCGCAGCCCCAGCATTTT. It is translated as CASSLESSQPQHF.

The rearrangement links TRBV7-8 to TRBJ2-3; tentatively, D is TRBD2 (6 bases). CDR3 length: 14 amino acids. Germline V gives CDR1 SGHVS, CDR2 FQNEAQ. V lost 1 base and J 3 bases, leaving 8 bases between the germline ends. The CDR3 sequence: CASSLGGRTDTQYF. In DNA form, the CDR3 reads TGTGCCAGCAGCTTAGGGGGGAGGACAGATACGCAGTATTTT.

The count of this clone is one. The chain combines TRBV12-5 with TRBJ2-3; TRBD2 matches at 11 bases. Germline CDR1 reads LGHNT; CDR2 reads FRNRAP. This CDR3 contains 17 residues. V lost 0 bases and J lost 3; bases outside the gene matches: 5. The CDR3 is CASGLVQRLAGTDTQYF. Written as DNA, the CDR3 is TGTGCTAGTGGTTTGGTACAAAGACTAGCGGGGACAGATACGCAGTATTTT.

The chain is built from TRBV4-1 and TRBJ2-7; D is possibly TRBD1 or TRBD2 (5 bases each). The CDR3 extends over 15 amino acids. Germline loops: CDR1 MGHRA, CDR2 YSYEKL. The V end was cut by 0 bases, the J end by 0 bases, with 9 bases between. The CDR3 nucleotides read TGCGCCAGCAGCCAAGATAGGGGAGTCTCCTACGAGCAGTACTTC. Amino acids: CASSQDRGVSYEQYF.

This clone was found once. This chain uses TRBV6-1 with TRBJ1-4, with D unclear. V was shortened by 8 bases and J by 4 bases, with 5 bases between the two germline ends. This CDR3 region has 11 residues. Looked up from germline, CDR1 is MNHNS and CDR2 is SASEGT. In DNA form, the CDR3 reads TGTGCCAGCGGTTATAATGAAAAACTGTTTTTT. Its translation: CASGYNEKLFF.

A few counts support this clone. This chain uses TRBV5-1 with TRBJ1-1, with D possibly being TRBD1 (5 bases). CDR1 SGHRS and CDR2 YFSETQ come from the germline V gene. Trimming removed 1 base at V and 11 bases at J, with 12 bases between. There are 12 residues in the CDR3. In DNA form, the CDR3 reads TGCGCCAGCAGCTTGTGGGGAGAGGGGGCTTTCTTT. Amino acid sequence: CASSLWGEGAFF.

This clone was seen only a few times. CDR3: CASSEPGAANYGYTF. Here the CDR3 DNA reads TGTGCCAGCAGTGAACCAGGAGCAGCTAACTATGGCTACACCTTC. The rearrangement uses TRBV25-1 and TRBJ1-2; D uncertain. CDR1 MGHDK and CDR2 SYGVNS come from the germline V gene. V dropped 2 bases and J dropped 0 bases, with 10 bases sitting between them. The CDR3 is 15 amino acids.

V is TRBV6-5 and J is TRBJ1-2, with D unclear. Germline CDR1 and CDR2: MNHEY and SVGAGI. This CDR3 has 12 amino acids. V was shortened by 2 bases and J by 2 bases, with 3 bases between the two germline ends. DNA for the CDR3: TGTGCCAGCAGTTACGCGAACTATGGCTACACCTTC. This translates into CASSYANYGYTF.

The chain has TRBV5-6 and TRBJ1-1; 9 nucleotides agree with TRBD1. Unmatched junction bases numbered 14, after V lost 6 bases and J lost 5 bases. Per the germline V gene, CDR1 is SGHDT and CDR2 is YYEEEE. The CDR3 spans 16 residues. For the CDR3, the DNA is TGTGCCAGCAACTGGTCTAACAGGGGGCGGGAGACTGAAGCTTTCTTT. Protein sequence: CASNWSNRGRETEAFF.

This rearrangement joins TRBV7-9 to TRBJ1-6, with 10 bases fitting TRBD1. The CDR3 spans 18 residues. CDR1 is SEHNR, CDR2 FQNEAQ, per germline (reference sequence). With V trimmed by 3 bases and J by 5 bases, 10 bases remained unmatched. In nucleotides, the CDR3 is TGTGCCAGCAGCTTCCGGCTCTTGGGGACAGGGGATAATTCACCCCTCCACTTT. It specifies CASSFRLLGTGDNSPLHF.

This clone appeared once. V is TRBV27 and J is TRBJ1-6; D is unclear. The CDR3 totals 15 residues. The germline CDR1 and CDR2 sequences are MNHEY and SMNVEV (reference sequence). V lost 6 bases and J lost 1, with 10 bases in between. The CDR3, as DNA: TGTGCCAGCAGGGGGTCTCAGTCCTATAATTCACCCCTCCACTTT. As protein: CASRGSQSYNSPLHF.

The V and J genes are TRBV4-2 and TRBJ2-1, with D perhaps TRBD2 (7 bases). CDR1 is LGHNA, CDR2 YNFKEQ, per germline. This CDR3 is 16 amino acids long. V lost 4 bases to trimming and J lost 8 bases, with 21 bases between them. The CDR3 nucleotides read TGTGCCAGCAGCCTCCCCTCGGGGGGCCCCTCCCATGAGCAGTTCTTC. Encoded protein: CASSLPSGGPSHEQFF.

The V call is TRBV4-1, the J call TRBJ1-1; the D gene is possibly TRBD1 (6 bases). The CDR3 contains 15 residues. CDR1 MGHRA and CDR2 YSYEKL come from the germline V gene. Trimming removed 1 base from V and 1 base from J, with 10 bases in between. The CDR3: CASSQGTGTNTEAFF. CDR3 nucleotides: TGCGCCAGCAGCCAAGGAACAGGGACGAACACTGAAGCTTTCTTT.